Listed below are T cell receptor beta chains from one sample, sequenced in a study of T cells in Graves' hyperthyroidism and ophthalmopathy. TCRdb reprocessed the multiplex PCR reads via MiXCR and lists one record per CDR3 protein. This sample has 660,000 or so distinct CDR3 sequences; 20% to 25% occur once, and the top ten carry approximately 30%. Sample: blood. These TCRs come from a man under 40 with Graves' ophthalmopathy. CDR3s include the opening cysteine and the closing phenylalanine or tryptophan. A D gene is named only where the DNA matches it firmly. Clone size is shown for a subset of rows, as once, few, many or a class of expanded clone.

V gene	clone size	CDR3 length	D gene	J gene	CDR3 DNA	CDR3 protein
TRBV30	many	13	-	TRBJ1-1	TGTGCCTGGAGTCTGGGAATTAGCGATGAAGCTTTCTTT	CAWSLGISDEAFF
TRBV7-9	-	17	-	TRBJ1-1	TGTGCCAGCAGCCCCGGGGCGGGGGGCGGAAGTAGGACTGAAGCTTTCTTT	CASSPGAGGGSRTEAFF
TRBV30	many	14	-	TRBJ1-5	TGTGCCTGGAATTTAGGAGTGGGCAATCAGCCCCAGCATTTT	CAWNLGVGNQPQHF
TRBV28	many	14	-	TRBJ2-7	TGTGCCAGCAGTTCCGGGACGGAGTCCTACGAGCAGTACTTC	CASSSGTESYEQYF
TRBV28	many	12	-	TRBJ2-7	TGTGCCAGTACAGGTGTCATCTACGAGCAGTACTTC	CASTGVIYEQYF
TRBV6-6	few	15	TRBD1	TRBJ1-2	TGTGCCAGCAGTTACTCAGACAGGGGTAGCTATGGCTACACCTTC	CASSYSDRGSYGYTF
TRBV28	-	13	-	TRBJ2-4	TGTGCCAGCAGTGCCGGGTCCGAAAACATTCAGTACTTC	CASSAGSENIQYF
TRBV20-1	-	15	-	TRBJ1-6	TGCAGTGCTAGAGAATGGAGCTCCTATAATTCACCCCTCCACTTT	CSAREWSSYNSPLHF
TRBV6-1	few	15	-	TRBJ1-6	TGTGCCAGCAGTAATATAGGCGCCTATAATTCACCCCTCCACTTT	CASSNIGAYNSPLHF
TRBV12-3/TRBV12-4	-	14	-	TRBJ2-7	TGTGCCAGCAGTTTAGGGATGGGGATCTACGAGCAGTACTTC	CASSLGMGIYEQYF
TRBV5-1	few	15	-	TRBJ1-6	TGCGCCAGCAGCTTGTCAGGAGCTTGGGGTTCACCCCTCCACTTT	CASSLSGAWGSPLHF
TRBV20-1	few	17	-	TRBJ1-5	TGCAGTGCTAGACCTGGGGGGGTCGGGGGTCGCAATCAGCCCCAGCATTTT	CSARPGGVGGRNQPQHF
TRBV6-1	-	16	-	TRBJ1-5	TGTGCCAGCAGACCAGGACTGACCCGCGGCAATCAGCCCCAGCATTTT	CASRPGLTRGNQPQHF
TRBV3-1	-	15	-	TRBJ2-2	TGTGCCAGCAGCCTTGGGACCGCGCCCCCCGGGGAGCTGTTTTTT	CASSLGTAPPGELFF
TRBV4-3	few	15	TRBD1	TRBJ2-7	TGCGCCAGCAGTTACGACAGGGGGGGTCCCTACGAGCAGTACTTC	CASSYDRGGPYEQYF
TRBV6-5	few	20	TRBD2	TRBJ2-1	TGTGCCAGCAGTTACTCGATGAGCCTAGCGGGAGGGCTTGCCTACAATGAGCAGTTCTTC	CASSYSMSLAGGLAYNEQFF
TRBV6-9	-	16	-	TRBJ2-2	TGTGCCAGCAGTTATCCACCGCCGGGACACCCCGGGGAGCTGTTTTTT	CASSYPPPGHPGELFF
TRBV4-1	-	15	-	TRBJ2-2	TGCGCCAGCAGCCAAGTTGAAACGAACACCGGGGAGCTGTTTTTT	CASSQVETNTGELFF
TRBV30	many	13	TRBD1	TRBJ1-6	TGTGCCTGCCGGGGACAGCGTAATTCACCCCTCCACTTT	CACRGQRNSPLHF
TRBV6-2/TRBV6-3	many	14	-	TRBJ2-7	TGTGCCAGCAGTTGGGGGGTTTTCCCCTACGAGCAGTACTTC	CASSWGVFPYEQYF
TRBV19	-	15	-	TRBJ1-1	TGTGCCAGTAGTATAGTCGTGACAGGGAACACTGAAGCTTTCTTT	CASSIVVTGNTEAFF
TRBV7-9	many	13	TRBD1	TRBJ2-7	TGTGCCAGCAGCCGACAGGGATGGGACGAGCAGTACTTC	CASSRQGWDEQYF
TRBV11-2	-	14	-	TRBJ2-3	TGTGCCAGCAGGTCGACAGATCCAGCAAGCCGACCGTATTTT	CASRSTDPASRPYF
TRBV20-1	-	15	-	TRBJ2-5	TGCAGTGCTAGAGATCCTAGTTCAAGAATAGAGACCCAGTACTTC	CSARDPSSRIETQYF
TRBV20-1	-	12	-	TRBJ2-1	TGCAGTGCTAGAGACGGGATGGATGAGCAGTTCTTC	CSARDGMDEQFF
TRBV20-1	many	14	TRBD2	TRBJ2-3	TGCAGTGCTAGCCTCGGACTAGTCACAGATACGCAGTATTTT	CSASLGLVTDTQYF
TRBV11-2	many	16	TRBD1	TRBJ2-1	TGTGCCAGCAGCCCCATTCAGGGGGTTCCTTACAATGAGCAGTTCTTC	CASSPIQGVPYNEQFF
TRBV19	-	15	-	TRBJ1-5	TGTGCCAGTAGAGCCGGGATCAATAGCAATCAGCCCCAGCATTTT	CASRAGINSNQPQHF
TRBV18	few	16	-	TRBJ1-6	TGTGCCAGCTCACTACAGTCCAGGGTGAAGAGTTCACCCCTCCACTTT	CASSLQSRVKSSPLHF
TRBV5-1	-	15	-	TRBJ2-3	TGCGCCAGCAGCTTGGAAGGGACCCAGCCAGATACGCAGTATTTT	CASSLEGTQPDTQYF
TRBV20-1	-	15	TRBD2	TRBJ2-1	TGCAGTGCTTCAGGGGGACTAGCCCGTTACAATGAGCAGTTCTTC	CSASGGLARYNEQFF
TRBV9	few	14	-	TRBJ1-5	TGTGCCAGCAGCGTAGGTGGGCGAGGGCAGCCCCAGCATTTT	CASSVGGRGQPQHF
TRBV6-1	few	15	-	TRBJ2-3	TGTGCCAGCGAGTTTTCCCCATCTAGCACAGATACGCAGTATTTT	CASEFSPSSTDTQYF
TRBV20-1	few	14	-	TRBJ2-7	TGCAGTGCCCAGGGGCCCGGGGATACCTACGAGCAGTACTTC	CSAQGPGDTYEQYF
TRBV5-1	few	16	TRBD2	TRBJ2-2	TGCGCCAGCAGTAATCTAGCGGGAGGGCCCTCCGGGGAGCTGTTTTTT	CASSNLAGGPSGELFF
TRBV12-3/TRBV12-4	many	14	-	TRBJ2-7	TGTGCCAGCAGCAAAACAGGTGCCACAGACGAGCAGTACTTC	CASSKTGATDEQYF
TRBV7-9	few	16	-	TRBJ2-7	TGTGCCAGCAGCTTAGACACAGGGATTGCTACCTACGAGCAGTACTTC	CASSLDTGIATYEQYF
TRBV9	-	16	TRBD2	TRBJ2-3	TGTGCCAGCAGCCCTCAGCGGGGGTCAAGAACAGATACGCAGTATTTT	CASSPQRGSRTDTQYF
TRBV28	many	19	TRBD2	TRBJ2-7	TGTGCCAGCAGAGGATCCCCGGGACTAGCGGGAGGCCGGAGGAGCGAGCAGTACTTC	CASRGSPGLAGGRRSEQYF
TRBV19	-	14	-	TRBJ2-7	TGTGCCAGTAGTATAGATATAACAGCCTACGAGCAGTACTTC	CASSIDITAYEQYF
TRBV19	few	14	TRBD1	TRBJ1-1	TGTGCCAGTAGGCGGACAGGGGGAGACACTGAAGCTTTCTTT	CASRRTGGDTEAFF
TRBV7-3	-	15	-	TRBJ2-5	TGTGCCAGCAGCCCCCGAGGGGTGCGGCAAGAGACCCAGTACTTC	CASSPRGVRQETQYF
TRBV12-3/TRBV12-4	-	17	TRBD2	TRBJ2-3	TGTGCCAGCAGTTTTCAGGGACTAGCGGGCTTCACAGATACGCAGTATTTT	CASSFQGLAGFTDTQYF
TRBV6-1	-	18	TRBD2	TRBJ2-2	TGTGTCAGCATCCCAATTAGCGGGAGGGCCTCTAGGGCCGGGGAGCTGTTTTTT	CVSIPISGRASRAGELFF
TRBV28	-	15	-	TRBJ2-2	TGTGCCAGCAGTTTGGGGGATGGGGACACCGGGGAGCTGTTTTTT	CASSLGDGDTGELFF
TRBV30	-	15	-	TRBJ2-2	TGTGCCTGGACCCACAGGCTTACGAACACCGGGGAGCTGTTTTTT	CAWTHRLTNTGELFF
TRBV12-3/TRBV12-4	many	14	TRBD2	TRBJ2-3	TGTGCCAGCAGGACTAGCGGGAGAACAGATACGCAGTATTTT	CASRTSGRTDTQYF
TRBV27	few	16	TRBD1	TRBJ1-2	TGTGCCAGCAGTTCACAGATCGACAGGGATTTCTATGGCTACACCTTC	CASSSQIDRDFYGYTF
TRBV2	few	17	-	TRBJ2-5	TGTGCCAGCAGTGACACCCCAGACCCACAGGGAGAAGAGACCCAGTACTTC	CASSDTPDPQGEETQYF
TRBV3-1	many	14	TRBD1	TRBJ2-7	TGTGCCAGCAGCTGGACCCGGGACAGCTACGAGCAGTACTTC	CASSWTRDSYEQYF
TRBV5-1	-	18	-	TRBJ1-6	TGCGCCAGCAGCCCTTTGGGAATCCGGGACAATTTTAATTCACCCCTCCACTTT	CASSPLGIRDNFNSPLHF
TRBV12-3/TRBV12-4	many	15	TRBD2	TRBJ2-7	TGTGCCAGCTCGAGCGGGAGGGGTCCCTCCTACGAGCAGTACTTC	CASSSGRGPSYEQYF
TRBV9	-	15	-	TRBJ1-1	TGTGCCAGCTCCACGGACCGGGGAATGAACACTGAAGCTTTCTTT	CASSTDRGMNTEAFF
TRBV5-1	few	14	-	TRBJ2-3	TGCGCCAGCAGCCCCCGTGAGTCAACAGATACGCAGTATTTT	CASSPRESTDTQYF